The subject of this entry is one T cell receptor (beta chain). The protocol was immunoSEQ multiplex PCR, while the TCRdb copy is restricted to in-frame clones and leaves out a portion. The sample yields roughly 400,000 clones, roughly 88% seen once. This entry is derived from a study of blood T cell repertoires in COVID-19. Sequences were obtained from PBMCs or T cells enriched from blood (not recorded which). This TCR came from a young woman who had been exposed to COVID-19.

The CDR3 loop is CASSQESGFGNTIYF. The DNA of the CDR3 is TGCGCCAGCAGCCAAGAATCCGGGTTTGGAAACACCATATATTTT. This chain uses TRBV4-3 with TRBJ1-3; D is ambiguous. V lost 0 bases and J 3 bases, leaving 9 bases between the germline ends. This CDR3 spans 15 amino acids. CDR1 LGHNA and CDR2 YSLEER come from the germline V gene.